This TCR beta chain comes out of a study of blood T cell repertoires in COVID-19. Study summary: Samples representing acute and convalescent COVID-19 were sourced from the United States, Italy and Spain. From T cells, B-cell-depleted T cells, or PBMCs came the material, which was cDNA or gDNA.

This CDR3 comprises 15 residues. Germline V CDR1 and CDR2: MDHEN, SYDVKM. Trimming removed 6 bases from V and 1 base from J; junction bases left unmatched: 9. Original processing notes: Nucleated cell number was recorded as an estimate derived from reference gene primer amplification. Sequenced by immunoSEQ multiplex PCR; TCRdb stores in-frame clones only, minus some. D and trimming were read from the DNA, whereas the V and J calls and clone size are those reported in that table. Among roughly 380,000 clones listed, roughly 85% were seen once. Sequenced input: peripheral blood. This clonotype was sampled from a young woman with acute or convalescent COVID-19. The V and J genes are TRBV28 and TRBJ2-7; 7 bases agree with TRBD2. CDR3 amino acids: CASRPGGVGSYEQYF. The CDR3 DNA reads as TGTGCCAGCAGGCCGGGGGGAGTAGGATCCTACGAGCAGTACTTC. The full variable domain, completed using reference TRBV28 and TRBJ2-7, is DVKVTQSSRYLVKRTGEKVFLECVQDMDHENMFWYRQDPGLGLRLIYFSYDVKMKEKGDIPEGYSVSREKKERFSLILESASTNQTSMYLCASRPGGVGSYEQYFGPGTRLTVT.